The 9 T cell receptor beta chains presented below share a single source sample, sequenced in a study of molecular identifiers for immune sequencing clone quantification. TCRdb fed the PCR reads into MiXCR, producing one record per CDR3 protein. The table records 35,000 or so distinct CDR3 sequences, approximately 19% of them present only once. The sequenced sample consisted of naive CD8+ T cells from blood, with Jurkat cell RNA spiked in. This sample's subset: FACS-sorted CD8+CD4-CCR7+CD45RA+ naive T cells. The source is a human donor in good health. Some libraries in this study had Jurkat cell RNA spiked in.

There are many counts of this clonotype. The chain links TRBV28 to TRBJ2-7; perhaps TRBD1 as D (6 bases). V was clipped by 6 bases and J by 2 bases, with 11 bases between them. The CDR3 has 13 amino acids. Germline CDR1 MDHEN, CDR2 SYDVKM. The DNA for the CDR3 is TGTGCCAGCAGCCCACAGGGCCCCTACGAGCAGTACTTC. Amino acid sequence: CASSPQGPYEQYF. Full variable domain (missing parts from reference TRBV28 and TRBJ2-7): DVKVTQSSRYLVKRTGEKVFLECVQDMDHENMFWYRQDPGLGLRLIYFSYDVKMKEKGDIPEGYSVSREKKERFSLILESASTNQTSMYLCASSPQGPYEQYFGPGTRLTVT.

This clonotype has just a few counts. The chain recombines TRBV19 with TRBJ1-1; TRBD1 might be the D (5 bases). The V gene's germline CDR1 is LNHDA and CDR2 SQIVND (reference sequence). The CDR3 covers 14 residues. The V gene lost 5 bases and the J gene lost 0 bases, with 10 bases spanning the gap. DNA of the CDR3: TGTGCCAGTAGTTGGGGACCCATGAACACTGAAGCTTTCTTT. It encodes CASSWGPMNTEAFF.

As for this clonotype: A much larger clone differs from this one at a single base, so this may be a read error. The chain has TRBV27 and TRBJ2-7, with TRBD1 identical over 10 bases. The end of the DNA aligns better with TRBJ2-1, so the J call may be wrong. Per germline, CDR1 MNHEY and CDR2 SMNVEV (reference sequence). This CDR3 is built from 13 residues. The CDR3 is CASAGQGTYEQFF. DNA of the CDR3: TGTGCCAGTGCGGGACAGGGGACCTACGAGCAGTTCTTC.

This clonotype has ten or more counts. The V gene is TRBV19, the J gene TRBJ2-3; D perhaps matches TRBD1 (6 bases). CDR1 LNHDA and CDR2 SQIVND come from the germline V gene (reference sequence). V was trimmed by 6 bases and J by 1 base, leaving 14 bases between them. The CDR3 runs 15 residues. CDR3: CASRTQGLGTDTQYF. CDR3 nucleotide sequence: TGTGCCAGTAGAACACAGGGCCTCGGCACAGATACGCAGTATTTT.

As for this clonotype: Since a much larger clone is just one base distant, this may be a read error. This chain links TRBV6-1 with TRBJ2-7, with D possibly matching TRBD1 (5 bases). The CDR3 length is 17 residues. CDR1 is MNHNS and CDR2 is SASEGT in the germline V gene. Trimming cost V 2 bases and J 6 bases, with 23 bases left between them. The CDR3 sequence is CASSEFQVRQIYCEQYF. The CDR3 DNA sequence: TGTGCCAGCAGTGAATTTCAGGTTCGACAGATCTACTGCGAGCAGTACTTC.

This sequence joins TRBV12-3 or TRBV12-4 and TRBJ2-2, with unresolved D. V was pared by 1 base and J by 6 bases, with 6 bases between. The CDR3 runs 13 residues. The CDR3 loop reads CASSLGGAGELFF. The DNA of the CDR3 is TGTGCCAGCAGTTTAGGTGGGGCCGGGGAGCTGTTTTTT.

The table lists this clonotype with a few counts. This CDR3 is CASSDPGTSGFRTDTQYF. In DNA form, the CDR3 reads TGTGCCAGCAGTGACCCCGGGACTAGCGGGTTTCGCACAGATACGCAGTATTTT. V is TRBV2 and J is TRBJ2-3, with TRBD2 identical over 12 bases. This CDR3 region has 18 residues. J was trimmed by 1 base and V by 3 bases; bases with no gene match: 8. CDR1 and CDR2 (germline): SNHLY, FYNNEI.

This clonotype was observed at least ten times. The chain recombines TRBV4-1 with TRBJ2-5, with D uncertain. V dropped 1 base and J dropped 2 bases, with 20 bases sitting between them. Germline V CDR1 and CDR2: MGHRA, YSYEKL. The CDR3 length is 18 residues. CDR3 nucleotides: TGCGCCAGCAGCCAAGTTTCTGGTCTAAGAGTCCCTCAAGAGACCCAGTACTTC. This translates into CASSQVSGLRVPQETQYF.

This clonotype was observed many times. The rearrangement links TRBV18 to TRBJ2-7; TRBD2 is a possible D gene (6 bases). The V end was cut by 3 bases, the J end by 5 bases, with 14 bases between. Germline V lookup: CDR1 KGHSH, CDR2 LQKENI. The CDR3 length is 14 residues. Here the CDR3 reads CASSPSGAGHEQYF. The CDR3 DNA sequence: TGTGCCAGCTCACCTAGCGGTGCCGGGCACGAGCAGTACTTC.